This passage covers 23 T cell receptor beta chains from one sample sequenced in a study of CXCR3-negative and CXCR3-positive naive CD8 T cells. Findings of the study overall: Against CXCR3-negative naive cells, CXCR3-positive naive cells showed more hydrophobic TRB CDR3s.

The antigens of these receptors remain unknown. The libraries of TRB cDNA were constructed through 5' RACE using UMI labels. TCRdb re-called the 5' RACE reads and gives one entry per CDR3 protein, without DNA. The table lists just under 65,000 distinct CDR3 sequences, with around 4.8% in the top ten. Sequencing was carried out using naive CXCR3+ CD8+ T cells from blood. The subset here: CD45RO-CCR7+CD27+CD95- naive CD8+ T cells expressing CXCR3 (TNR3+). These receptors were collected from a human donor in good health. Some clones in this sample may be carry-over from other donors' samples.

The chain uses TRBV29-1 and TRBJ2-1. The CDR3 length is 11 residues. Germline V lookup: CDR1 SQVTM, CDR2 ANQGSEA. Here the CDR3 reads CSTGISNEQFF.

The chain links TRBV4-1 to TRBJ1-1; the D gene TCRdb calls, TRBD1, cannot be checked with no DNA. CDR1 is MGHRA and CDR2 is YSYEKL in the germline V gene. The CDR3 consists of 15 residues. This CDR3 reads CASSRTGKEVLGAFF.

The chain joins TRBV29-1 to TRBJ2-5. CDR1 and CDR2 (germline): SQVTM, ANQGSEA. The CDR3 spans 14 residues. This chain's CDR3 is CSVEDGFTQDTQYF. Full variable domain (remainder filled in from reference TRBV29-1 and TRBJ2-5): SAVISQKPSRDICQRGTSLTIQCQVDSQVTMMFWYRQQPGQSLTLIATANQGSEATYESGFVIDKFPISRPNLTFSTLTVSNMSPEDSSIYLCSVEDGFTQDTQYFGPGTRLLVL.

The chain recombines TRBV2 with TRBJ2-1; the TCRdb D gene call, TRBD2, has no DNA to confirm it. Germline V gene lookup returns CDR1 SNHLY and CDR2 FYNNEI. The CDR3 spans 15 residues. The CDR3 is CARGGPGLAGDEQFF.

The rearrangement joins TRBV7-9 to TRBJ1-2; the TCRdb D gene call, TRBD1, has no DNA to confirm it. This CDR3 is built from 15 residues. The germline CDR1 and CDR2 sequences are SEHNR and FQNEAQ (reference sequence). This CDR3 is CASSLAVGQDYGYTF.

The CDR3 loop is CASSQAPDNTDTQYF. The chain recombines TRBV4-2 with TRBJ2-3; TCRdb selects TRBD1, and the lack of DNA leaves this call unchecked. The CDR3 totals 15 residues. Germline V lookup: CDR1 LGHNA, CDR2 YNFKEQ.

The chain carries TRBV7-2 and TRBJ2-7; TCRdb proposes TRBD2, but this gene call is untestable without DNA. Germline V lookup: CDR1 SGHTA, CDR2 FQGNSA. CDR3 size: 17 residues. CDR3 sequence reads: CASSLAFAGRNSYEQYF.

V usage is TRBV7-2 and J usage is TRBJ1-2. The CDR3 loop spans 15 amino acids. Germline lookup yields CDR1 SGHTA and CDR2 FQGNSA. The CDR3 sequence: CASSLGQGLAYGYTF. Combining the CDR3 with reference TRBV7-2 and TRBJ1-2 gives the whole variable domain GAGVSQSPSNKVTEKGKDVELRCDPISGHTALYWYRQSLGQGLEFLIYFQGNSAPDKSGLPSDRFSAERTGGSVSTLTIQRTQQEDSAVYLCASSLGQGLAYGYTFGSGTRLTVV.

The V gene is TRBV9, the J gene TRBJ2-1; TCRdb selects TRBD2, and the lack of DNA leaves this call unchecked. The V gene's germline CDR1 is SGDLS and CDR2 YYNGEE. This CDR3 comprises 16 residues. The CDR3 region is CASSSGSGTSGNEQFF.

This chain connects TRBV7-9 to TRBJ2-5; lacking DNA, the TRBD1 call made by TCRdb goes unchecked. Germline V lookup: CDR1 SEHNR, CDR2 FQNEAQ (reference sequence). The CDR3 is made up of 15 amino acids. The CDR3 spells CASSLGGTGAETQYF.

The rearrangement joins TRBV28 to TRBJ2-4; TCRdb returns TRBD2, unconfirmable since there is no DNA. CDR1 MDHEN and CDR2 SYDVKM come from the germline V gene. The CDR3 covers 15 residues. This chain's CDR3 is CASSPQSGGRSIQYF.

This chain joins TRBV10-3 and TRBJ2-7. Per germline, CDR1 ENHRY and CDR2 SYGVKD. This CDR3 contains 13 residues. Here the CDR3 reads CAISEVLAYEQYF.

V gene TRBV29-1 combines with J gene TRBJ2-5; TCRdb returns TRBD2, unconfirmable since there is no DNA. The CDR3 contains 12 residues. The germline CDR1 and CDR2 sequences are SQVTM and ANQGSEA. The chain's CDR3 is CSVTGPRGTQYF.

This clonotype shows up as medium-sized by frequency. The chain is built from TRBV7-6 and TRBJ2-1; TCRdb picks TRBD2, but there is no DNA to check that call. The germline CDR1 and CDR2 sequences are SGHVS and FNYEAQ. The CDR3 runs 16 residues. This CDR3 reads CASSKRLAGGDNEQFF.

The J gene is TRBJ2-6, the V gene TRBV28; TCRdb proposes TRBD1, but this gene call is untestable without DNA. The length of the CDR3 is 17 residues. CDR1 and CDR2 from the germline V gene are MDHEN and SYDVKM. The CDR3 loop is CASSSPLGESGANVLTF.

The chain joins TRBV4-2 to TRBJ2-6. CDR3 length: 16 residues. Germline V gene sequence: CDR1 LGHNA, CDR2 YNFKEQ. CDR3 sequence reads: CASSQALSSGANVLTF.

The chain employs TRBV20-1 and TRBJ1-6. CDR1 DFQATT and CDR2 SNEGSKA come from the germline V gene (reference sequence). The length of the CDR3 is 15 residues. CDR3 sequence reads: CSARDPTADNSPLHF.

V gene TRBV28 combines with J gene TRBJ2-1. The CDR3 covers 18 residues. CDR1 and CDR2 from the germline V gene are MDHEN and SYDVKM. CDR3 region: CASSLLYHTGITYNEQFF.

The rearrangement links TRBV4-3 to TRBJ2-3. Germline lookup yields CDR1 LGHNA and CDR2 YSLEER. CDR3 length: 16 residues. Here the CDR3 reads CASSQDFGGGADTQYF.

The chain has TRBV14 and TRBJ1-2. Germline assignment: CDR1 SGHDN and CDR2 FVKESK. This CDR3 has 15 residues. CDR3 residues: CASSQDNALRYGYTF.

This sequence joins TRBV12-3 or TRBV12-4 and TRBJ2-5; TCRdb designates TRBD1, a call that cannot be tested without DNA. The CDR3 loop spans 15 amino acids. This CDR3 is CASSLRQGLGETQYF.

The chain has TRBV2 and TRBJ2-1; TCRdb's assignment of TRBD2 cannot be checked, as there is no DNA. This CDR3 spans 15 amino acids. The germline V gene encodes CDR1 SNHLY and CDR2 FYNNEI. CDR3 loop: CASSSGGAFYNEQFF.

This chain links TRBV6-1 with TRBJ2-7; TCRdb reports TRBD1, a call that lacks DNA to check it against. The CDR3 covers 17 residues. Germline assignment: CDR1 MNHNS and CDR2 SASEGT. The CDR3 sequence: CASSDLGGTGALYEQYF.